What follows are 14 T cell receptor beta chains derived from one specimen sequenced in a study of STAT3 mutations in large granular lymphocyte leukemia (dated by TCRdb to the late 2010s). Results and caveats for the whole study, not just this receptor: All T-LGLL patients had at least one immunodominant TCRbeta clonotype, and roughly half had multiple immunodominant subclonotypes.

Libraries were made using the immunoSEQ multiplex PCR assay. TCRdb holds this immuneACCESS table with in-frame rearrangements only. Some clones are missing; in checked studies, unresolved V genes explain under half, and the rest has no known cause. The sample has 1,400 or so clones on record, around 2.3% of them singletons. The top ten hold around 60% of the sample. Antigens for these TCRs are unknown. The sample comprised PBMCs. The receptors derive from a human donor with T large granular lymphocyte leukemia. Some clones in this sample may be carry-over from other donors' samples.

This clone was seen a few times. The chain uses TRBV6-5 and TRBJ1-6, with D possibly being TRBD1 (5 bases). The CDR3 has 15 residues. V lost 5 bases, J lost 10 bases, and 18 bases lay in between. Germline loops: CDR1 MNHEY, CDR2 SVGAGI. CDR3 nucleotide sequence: TGTGCCAGCAGTGTGGGGGACGCCCTGAGGTCACCCCTCCACTTT. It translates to CASSVGDALRSPLHF.

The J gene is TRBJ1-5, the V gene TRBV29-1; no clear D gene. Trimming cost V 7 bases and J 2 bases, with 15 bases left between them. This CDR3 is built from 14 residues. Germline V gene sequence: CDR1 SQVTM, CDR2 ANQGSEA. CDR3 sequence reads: CSALGGRRNQPQHF. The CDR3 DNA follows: TGCAGCGCCCTGGGAGGCCGGCGCAATCAGCCCCAGCATTTT.

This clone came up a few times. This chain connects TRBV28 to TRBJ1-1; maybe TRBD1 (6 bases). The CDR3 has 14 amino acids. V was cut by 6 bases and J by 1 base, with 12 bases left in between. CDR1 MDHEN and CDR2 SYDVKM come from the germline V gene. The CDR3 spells CASRYRVPNTEAFF. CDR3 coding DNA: TGTGCCAGCAGGTACAGGGTACCGAACACTGAAGCTTTCTTT.

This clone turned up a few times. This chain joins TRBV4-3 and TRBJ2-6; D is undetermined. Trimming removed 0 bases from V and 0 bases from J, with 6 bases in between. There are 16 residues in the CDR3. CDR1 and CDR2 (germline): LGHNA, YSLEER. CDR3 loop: CASSQESSSGANVLTF. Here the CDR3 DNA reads TGCGCCAGCAGCCAAGAGAGTAGCTCTGGGGCCAACGTCCTGACTTTC.

This CDR3 is CASSPAWRETQYF. CDR3 nucleotide sequence: TGTGCCAGCTCACCGGCGTGGCGAGAGACCCAGTACTTC. V and J are TRBV18 and TRBJ2-5; no clear D. The germline V gene encodes CDR1 KGHSH and CDR2 LQKENI. The V end lost 3 bases, the J end lost 4 bases, and 9 bases lay between the germline ends. The CDR3 sequence is 13 residues long.

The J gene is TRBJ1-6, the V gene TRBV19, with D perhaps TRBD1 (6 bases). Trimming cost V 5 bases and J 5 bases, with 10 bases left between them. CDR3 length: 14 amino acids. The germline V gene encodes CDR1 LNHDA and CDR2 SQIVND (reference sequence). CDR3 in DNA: TGTGCCAGTAGTTTCGGACAGAATAATTCACCCCTCCACTTT. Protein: CASSFGQNNSPLHF.

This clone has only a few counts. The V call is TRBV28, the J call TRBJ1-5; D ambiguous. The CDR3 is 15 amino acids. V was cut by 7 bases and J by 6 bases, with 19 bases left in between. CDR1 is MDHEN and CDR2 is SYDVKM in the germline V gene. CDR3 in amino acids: CASTAPGLGRQPQHF. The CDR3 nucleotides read TGTGCCAGCACTGCTCCGGGCCTTGGACGTCAGCCCCAGCATTTT.

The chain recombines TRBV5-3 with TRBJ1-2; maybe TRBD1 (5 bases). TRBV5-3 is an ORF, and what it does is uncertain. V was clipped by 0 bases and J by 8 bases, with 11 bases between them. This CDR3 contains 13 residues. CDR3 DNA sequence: TGTGCCAGAAGCTTGGTAGGGGAAGGAGGCTACACCTTC. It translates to CARSLVGEGGYTF.

The chain's CDR3 is CAWSVREDQPQHF. CDR3 coding DNA: TGTGCCTGGAGTGTACGGGAAGATCAGCCCCAGCATTTT. This chain connects TRBV30 to TRBJ1-5; D uncertain. Germline assignment: CDR1 GTSNPN and CDR2 SVGIG (reference sequence). Trimming pared 0 bases from V and 5 bases from J, leaving 8 bases between. The CDR3 has 13 residues.

The CDR3 here is CASSPGDSGNTIYF. CDR3 nucleotides: TGCGCCAGCAGCCCAGGGGACTCTGGAAACACCATATATTTT. This chain uses TRBV4-3 with TRBJ1-3, with D tentatively TRBD1 (6 bases). V lost 4 bases and J 0 bases, leaving 7 bases between the germline ends. The CDR3 is 14 residues long. CDR1 and CDR2 from the germline V gene are LGHNA and YSLEER.

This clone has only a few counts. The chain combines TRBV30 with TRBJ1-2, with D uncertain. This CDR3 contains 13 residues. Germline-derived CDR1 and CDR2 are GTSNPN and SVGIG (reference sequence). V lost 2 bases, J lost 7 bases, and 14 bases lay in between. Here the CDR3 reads CAWSSRGMGGYTF. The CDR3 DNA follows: TGTGCCTGGAGTAGTAGAGGAATGGGTGGCTACACCTTC.

The DNA for the CDR3 is TGTGCCAGCAGTTTATATGCCGGACAGGTGGTCAAAGGCTACACCTTC. Translating gives CASSLYAGQVVKGYTF. The rearrangement links TRBV28 to TRBJ1-2; 7 nucleotides match TRBD1. The CDR3 spans 16 residues. J was trimmed by 8 bases and V by 1 base; bases with no gene match: 13. In germline, CDR1 is MDHEN, CDR2 SYDVKM.

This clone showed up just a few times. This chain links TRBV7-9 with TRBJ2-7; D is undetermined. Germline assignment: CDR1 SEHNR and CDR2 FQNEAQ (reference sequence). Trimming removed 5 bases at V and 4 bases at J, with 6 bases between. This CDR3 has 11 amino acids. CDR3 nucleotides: TGTGCCAGCAGCCCTGCTTACGAGCAGTACTTC. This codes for CASSPAYEQYF.

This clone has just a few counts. The CDR3 nucleotides are TGTGCCAGCTCACCAGAAGTACCGACTCTTAGCGAGCAGTACTTC. This encodes CASSPEVPTLSEQYF. This chain connects TRBV18 to TRBJ2-7; D is unclear. This CDR3 is built from 15 residues. The germline V gene encodes CDR1 KGHSH and CDR2 LQKENI. The V end was cut by 2 bases, the J end by 6 bases, with 17 bases between. The full variable domain, completed using reference TRBV18 and TRBJ2-7, is NAGVMQNPRHLVRRRGQEARLRCSPMKGHSHVYWYRQLPEEGLKFMVYLQKENIIDESGMPKERFSAEFPKEGPSILRIQQVVRGDSAAYFCASSPEVPTLSEQYFGPGTRLTVT.